This TCR beta chain is from a study of regulatory T cells in long-lasting Graves disease. Findings of the study overall: Study of thyroid tissue was not done, with only peripheral blood studied.

This clonotype has a count of ten or more. Its antigen is unidentified. Time point given: newly diagnosed GD, antithyroid drugs for less than 3 months. With RNA extracted from PBMCs as input, the TCR library was made. Relying on iRepertoire HTBI primers and Arm-PCR of CDR3 regions, the team built TCR beta libraries. Authors' data handling: Samples jointly harbored about 62 TRBV and 14 to 15 TRBJ segments. TCRdb redid the calling of the multiplex PCR reads with MiXCR, one entry per CDR3 protein. TCRdb's processing, not the authors', yielded these V and J calls. The table has fewer than 400,000 distinct CDR3 sequences, 15% to 20% seen once. Material: peripheral blood mononuclear cells (PBMCs), obtained at new diagnosis, from a patient treated with antithyroid drugs. The receptor was derived from a female donor with Graves disease.

CDR3 sequence (DNA): TGTGCCTGGAGCTCTAGCGGGAGTTTCGCCGGGGCCAACGTCCTGACTTTC. Protein sequence: CAWSSSGSFAGANVLTF. The rearrangement uses TRBV30 and TRBJ2-6; 10 nucleotides agree with TRBD2. The V gene end was trimmed by 3 bases and the J gene end by 4 bases; junction bases not matched to a gene: 9. Germline V CDR1 and CDR2: GTSNPN, SVGIG (reference sequence). The CDR3 is 17 amino acids.